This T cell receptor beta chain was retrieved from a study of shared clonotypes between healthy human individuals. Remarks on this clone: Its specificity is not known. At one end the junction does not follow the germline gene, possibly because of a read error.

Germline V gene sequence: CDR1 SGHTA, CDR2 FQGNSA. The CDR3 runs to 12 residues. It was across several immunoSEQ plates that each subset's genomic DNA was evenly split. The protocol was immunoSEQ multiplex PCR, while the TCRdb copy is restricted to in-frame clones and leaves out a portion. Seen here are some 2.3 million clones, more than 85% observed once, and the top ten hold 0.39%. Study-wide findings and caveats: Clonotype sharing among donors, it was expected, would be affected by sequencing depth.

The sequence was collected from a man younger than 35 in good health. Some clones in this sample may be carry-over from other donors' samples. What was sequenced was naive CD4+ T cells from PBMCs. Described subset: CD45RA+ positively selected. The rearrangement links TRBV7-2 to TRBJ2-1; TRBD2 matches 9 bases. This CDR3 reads CASRLAGDEQFF. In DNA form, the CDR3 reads TGTGCCAGCAGATTAGCGGGAGATGAGCAGTTCTTC. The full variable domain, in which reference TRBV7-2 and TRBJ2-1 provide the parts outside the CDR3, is GAGVSQSPSNKVTEKGKDVELRCDPISGHTALYWYRQSLGQGLEFLIYFQGNSAPDKSGLPSDRFSAERTGGSVSTLTIQRTQQEDSAVYLCASRLAGDEQFFGPGTRLTVL.